One sample yielded the 23 T cell receptor beta chains listed below, sequenced in a study of prognosis after radiotherapy for stage I lung cancer. Starting from genomic DNA, TCR beta CDR3 was amplified through two-round multiplex PCR. Every TRBV and TRBJ gene had its own specific primer in first-round PCR. TCRdb redid the calling of the multiplex PCR reads with MiXCR, one entry per CDR3 protein. The repertoire has about 15,000 distinct CDR3 sequences, more than 35% of them found once; the top ten carry around 41%. The material was PBMCs, obtained before or after stereotactic body radiation therapy (not recorded which). These receptors originate from a donor over 45 with non-small cell lung cancer.

This clonotype was seen ten or more times. V and J are TRBV5-1 and TRBJ2-1; TRBD1 matches at 11 bases. The junction had 4 bases not matched to a gene; V was cut back by 4 bases and J by 4 bases. Germline lookup yields CDR1 SGHRS and CDR2 YFSETQ. This CDR3 is 15 amino acids long. The CDR3 here is CASSRGQGGYNEQFF. CDR3 nucleotides: TGCGCCAGCAGCAGGGGACAGGGGGGGTACAATGAGCAGTTCTTC. Using reference TRBV5-1 and TRBJ2-1 for the parts outside the CDR3, the full variable domain is KAGVTQTPRYLIKTRGQQVTLSCSPISGHRSVSWYQQTPGQGLQFLFEYFSETQRNKGNFPGRFSGRQFSNSRSEMNVSTLELGDSALYLCASSRGQGGYNEQFFGPGTRLTVL.

There are many counts of this clonotype. This may arise from a read error, as a much more abundant clone is one base away. This chain uses TRBV12-3 or TRBV12-4 with TRBJ2-7, with D hard to call. V shed 5 bases and J shed 1 base, with 12 bases lying between them. The CDR3 is 14 amino acids. The CDR3 region is CASSIPVPSYEQYF. The CDR3 DNA reads as TGTGCCAGCAGTATCCCCGTGCCATCCTACGAGCAGTACTTC.

On this clonotype: A read error may account for a junction end that differs from germline. The CDR3 coding sequence is TGTGCCATCAGTTATCAGAGCTATGGCTACACCTTC. It is translated as CAISYQSYGYTF. The gene calls are TRBV28 and TRBJ1-2; D call uncertain. CDR3 length: 12 residues. Germline V gene data show CDR1 as MDHEN and CDR2 as SYDVKM.

The rearrangement uses TRBV9 and TRBJ1-6; D remains unclear. Germline CDR1 and CDR2: SGDLS and YYNGEE. The V gene lost 8 bases and the J gene lost 6 bases, with 18 bases spanning the gap. CDR3 size: 15 residues. The CDR3 loop reads CARRPSLHRNSPLHF. The CDR3 nucleotides are TGTGCCAGAAGGCCTTCTCTCCATCGTAATTCACCCCTCCACTTT.

In this sample, this clonotype turned up many times. The gene calls are TRBV20-1 and TRBJ2-1; TRBD1 agrees at 10 bases. This CDR3 contains 14 residues. Germline assignment: CDR1 DFQATT and CDR2 SNEGSKA (reference sequence). V trimming: 6 bases; J trimming: 6 bases; junction bases outside the gene matches: 8. CDR3 region: CSATGGMVGNEQFF. The DNA for the CDR3 is TGCAGTGCGACAGGGGGCATGGTCGGCAATGAGCAGTTCTTC.

The J gene is TRBJ1-5, the V gene TRBV28, with 9 bases identical to TRBD1. This CDR3 is built from 16 residues. The J segment lost 6 bases and the V segment lost 5 bases, leaving 11 bases of the junction unmatched. Looked up from germline, CDR1 is MDHEN and CDR2 is SYDVKM. The CDR3 loop is CASSPTGTGRTQPQHF. In nucleotides, the CDR3 is TGTGCCAGCAGTCCCACCGGGACAGGGCGTACTCAGCCCCAGCATTTT. Supplemented by reference TRBV28 and TRBJ1-5, the full variable domain reads DVKVTQSSRYLVKRTGEKVFLECVQDMDHENMFWYRQDPGLGLRLIYFSYDVKMKEKGDIPEGYSVSREKKERFSLILESASTNQTSMYLCASSPTGTGRTQPQHFGDGTRLSIL.

Ten or more counts support this clonotype. The CDR3 spells CASSLGGTGNGYTF. The CDR3 nucleotides are TGTGCCAGCAGTTTAGGCGGGACAGGGAATGGCTACACCTTC. This chain connects TRBV12-3 or TRBV12-4 to TRBJ1-2, with TRBD1 matching over 9 bases. The CDR3 spans 14 residues. V was clipped by 1 base and J by 6 bases; unmatched bases: 3.

Sample share makes this clonotype medium-sized. The genes are TRBV27 and TRBJ2-7; D is unclear. V was cut by 2 bases and J by 4 bases, with 12 bases left in between. Germline V gene data show CDR1 as MNHEY and CDR2 as SMNVEV (reference sequence). CDR3 length: 14 amino acids. The CDR3 here is CASSLRRVGYEQYF. The CDR3, as DNA: TGTGCCAGCAGTTTAAGAAGGGTGGGTTACGAGCAGTACTTC.

This clonotype appeared once. The chain couples TRBV24-1 to TRBJ2-2; possibly TRBD1 for D (6 bases). CDR1 is KGHDR, CDR2 SFDVKD, per germline. V dropped 10 bases and J dropped 11 bases, with 22 bases sitting between them. The CDR3 has 14 amino acids. The CDR3 spells CATSGQPNTCELFF. CDR3 bases: TGTGCCACTTCGGGACAACCGAACACCTGTGAGCTGTTTTTT.

The chain uses TRBV28 and TRBJ1-1; TRBD1 might be the D (5 bases). This CDR3 has 13 residues. In germline, CDR1 is MDHEN, CDR2 SYDVKM. Trimming shortened V by 2 bases and J by 5 bases, and 9 bases separated the two germline ends. Here the CDR3 reads CASSLNGGTEAFF. For the CDR3, the DNA is TGTGCCAGCAGTTTAAACGGGGGGACTGAAGCTTTCTTT.

The table lists this clonotype with a few counts. It is likely a read error, because the conserved phenylalanine at the end of the CDR3 is missing. The V and J genes are TRBV6-1 and TRBJ2-7; D could derive from TRBD1 or TRBD2 (6 bases each). V was shortened by 7 bases and J by 4 bases, with 17 bases between the two germline ends. Germline values: CDR1 MNHNS, CDR2 SASEGT. The CDR3 loop spans 14 amino acids. The CDR3 spells CASIQGSGAYEQYL. In DNA, the CDR3 is TGTGCCAGCATTCAGGGTTCGGGGGCGTACGAGCAGTACTTA.

The sample holds many counts of this clonotype. The chain uses TRBV9 and TRBJ2-1; perhaps TRBD2 as D (5 bases). V shed 0 bases and J shed 3 bases, with 13 bases lying between them. This CDR3 region has 16 residues. The germline V gene has CDR1 SGDLS and CDR2 YYNGEE. The DNA of the CDR3 is TGTGCCAGCAGCGTAGTGGGAGACCACGGCTACAATGAGCAGTTCTTC. This gives the protein CASSVVGDHGYNEQFF. The full variable domain, in which reference TRBV9 and TRBJ2-1 provide the parts outside the CDR3, is DSGVTQTPKHLITATGQRVTLRCSPRSGDLSVYWYQQSLDQGLQFLIQYYNGEERAKGNILERFSAQQFPDLHSELNLSSLELGDSALYFCASSVVGDHGYNEQFFGPGTRLTVL.

DNA of the CDR3: TGTGCCAGAGGTTACTCTCTGGCGGGGGCGGGGGAGACCCAGTACTTC. Translation: CARGYSLAGAGETQYF. The chain carries TRBV6-5 and TRBJ2-5, with D possibly matching TRBD2 (7 bases). CDR3 length equals 16 residues. CDR1 and CDR2 (germline): MNHEY, SVGAGI. The V end was cut by 9 bases, the J end by 5 bases, with 25 bases between.

This clonotype qualifies as medium-sized. The rearrangement uses TRBV5-1 and TRBJ1-1; D unresolved. The V gene's germline CDR1 is SGHRS and CDR2 YFSETQ. The CDR3 loop spans 14 amino acids. The V and J ends lost 2 bases and 1 base respectively, with 9 bases between them. This CDR3 is CASSFALGNTEAFF. CDR3 DNA: TGCGCCAGCAGCTTCGCCTTAGGGAACACTGAAGCTTTCTTT. Full variable domain (remainder filled in from reference TRBV5-1 and TRBJ1-1): KAGVTQTPRYLIKTRGQQVTLSCSPISGHRSVSWYQQTPGQGLQFLFEYFSETQRNKGNFPGRFSGRQFSNSRSEMNVSTLELGDSALYLCASSFALGNTEAFFGQGTRLTVV.

This clonotype was seen ten or more times. The gene calls are TRBV2 and TRBJ2-7; D call uncertain. V lost 9 bases, J lost 3 bases, and 18 bases lay in between. The CDR3 runs to 14 residues. Germline V lookup: CDR1 SNHLY, CDR2 FYNNEI. The CDR3 DNA sequence: TGTGCCAGTGATCACCAAGCCATAAACTACGAGCAGTACTTC. This sequence encodes CASDHQAINYEQYF.

This clonotype was picked up many times. The chain uses TRBV7-8 and TRBJ2-1; weak D call: TRBD2 (5 bases). This CDR3 contains 13 residues. CDR1 is SGHVS, CDR2 FQNEAQ, per germline. V dropped 5 bases and J dropped 8 bases, with 13 bases sitting between them. DNA of the CDR3: TGTGCCAGCAGCCCTCCCAGGCGGGATGAGCAGTTCTTC. This codes for CASSPPRRDEQFF. The full variable domain, rest sourced from reference TRBV7-8 and TRBJ2-1, is GAGVSQSPRYKVAKRGQDVALRCDPISGHVSLFWYQQALGQGPEFLTYFQNEAQLDKSGLPSDRFFAERPEGSVSTLKIQRTQQEDSAVYLCASSPPRRDEQFFGPGTRLTVL.

There are a few counts of this clonotype. The chain employs TRBV20-1 and TRBJ2-7; 10 nucleotides align to TRBD2. The CDR3 extends over 13 amino acids. V was pared by 6 bases and J by 10 bases, with 12 bases of the junction left unmatched. CDR1 DFQATT and CDR2 SNEGSKA come from the germline V gene (reference sequence). CDR3 sequence: CSAKTSGATYQYF. The CDR3 region has the DNA TGCAGTGCGAAAACTAGCGGGGCGACCTACCAGTACTTC.

This clonotype was detected ten times or more. V usage is TRBV29-1 and J usage is TRBJ1-2, with D hard to call. Trimming removed 5 bases at V and 8 bases at J, with 9 bases between. The CDR3 runs to 10 residues. From germline, CDR1 is SQVTM and CDR2 ANQGSEA. This CDR3 is CSVSLGGYTF. The CDR3 bases are TGCAGCGTTTCCCTGGGGGGCTACACCTTC.

This clonotype was found many times. The CDR3 is CASSQVGTGTGNRNTIYF. The CDR3 region has the DNA TGTGCCAGCAGCCAAGTCGGGACCGGGACAGGGAATCGGAACACCATATATTTT. The chain couples TRBV3-1 to TRBJ1-3, with 9 positions matching TRBD1. The CDR3 contains 18 residues. After removal of 1 base from V and 7 bases from J, the junction contained 14 bases not matched to a gene. Germline lookup yields CDR1 LGHDT and CDR2 YNNKEL (reference sequence).

This clonotype came up many times. With a much larger clone just one base away, this may be a read error. The rearrangement uses TRBV6-2 or TRBV6-3 and TRBJ1-1; D uncertain. The CDR3 sequence is 13 residues long. Germline CDR1 and CDR2: MNHEY and SVGEGT. CDR3 loop: CASRARPNTEASF. In nucleotides, the CDR3 is TGTGCCAGCAGGGCCAGGCCGAACACTGAAGCTTCCTTT.

As to this clonotype: Since a far larger clone is one base different, this is likely a read error. The chain links TRBV7-9 to TRBJ2-3, with D possibly matching TRBD2 (6 bases). Trimming cost V 3 bases and J 5 bases, with 15 bases left between them. This CDR3 is 15 amino acids long. Germline CDR1 reads SEHNR; CDR2 reads FQNEAQ (reference sequence). The CDR3 DNA sequence: TGTGCCAGCAGCTTTTCGGTGGGAGCGGGAGATACGCAGTATTTT. The encoded protein is CASSFSVGAGDTQYF.

This clonotype was seen repeatedly, ten times or more. V is TRBV11-2 and J is TRBJ2-7; D gene ambiguous. This CDR3 contains 10 residues. CDR1 is SGHAT, CDR2 FQNNGV, per germline. The germline V and J ends were trimmed by 3 bases and 6 bases, with 3 bases remaining between them. The CDR3 spells CASSFGEQYF. In nucleotides, the CDR3 is TGTGCCAGCAGCTTTGGCGAGCAGTACTTC.

By frequency in the sample, this clonotype is medium-sized. The J gene is TRBJ1-2, the V gene TRBV6-1; TRBD1 might be the D (5 bases). Per germline, CDR1 MNHNS and CDR2 SASEGT. The ends were cut back, 5 bases at V and 4 bases at J, with 14 bases in the middle. This CDR3 is built from 14 residues. CDR3 nucleotides: TGTGCCAGCAGTCCCATTAGGGGAGGCTATGGCTACACCTTC. Amino acids: CASSPIRGGYGYTF.